The table lists the clone carrying this T cell receptor beta chain with a few counts. At one of its ends the junction is not consistent with the germline gene, which may arise from a read error. The CDR3 has 16 residues. The germline CDR1 and CDR2 sequences are KGHDR and SFDVKD. This entry is derived from a study of T cells in Graves' hyperthyroidism and ophthalmopathy. PBMCs came from about 10 ml fresh peripheral blood. The TCR beta CDR3 regions underwent amplification using RNA transcripts as the source. The primer set for the first-round RT-PCR of the TCR CDR3 was HTBI. From the multiplex PCR reads, TCRdb called clonotypes with MiXCR, one entry per CDR3 protein. The table includes fewer than 850,000 distinct CDR3 sequences, roughly 17% detected once.

Sequenced sample: blood. The origin of this receptor is a man aged 45 to 65 with Graves' hyperthyroidism. The chain links TRBV24-1 to TRBJ2-1, with 7 nucleotides matching TRBD1. CDR3 amino acids: CATSDLVGGSHNEQFF. CDR3 DNA sequence: TGTGCCACCAGTGATTTAGTAGGGGGCTCCCACAATGAGCAGTTCTTC.